This T cell receptor beta chain was recorded in a study of blood T cell repertoires in COVID-19. On the study more broadly: COVID-19 samples collected from the United States, Italy and Spain covered acute and convalescent phases.

The study drew participants aged roughly 18 to 89 years from approximately 25 US areas. Membership in each cohort depended on participant-reported clinical history. Original data processing: Nucleated cell counts were estimated from reference gene primer amplification. Libraries were prepared by immunoSEQ multiplex PCR; TCRdb keeps only in-frame clonotypes and omits some of them. The DNA gave D and trimming, while V, J and clone size come from that table. The sample yields 280,000 or so clones, about 90% seen once. Germline loops: CDR1 SGHRS, CDR2 YFSETQ. Unmatched junction bases numbered 6, after V lost 3 bases and J lost 5 bases. The CDR3 runs 14 residues.

The specimen was PBMCs or T cells enriched from blood (not recorded which). V is TRBV5-1 and J is TRBJ2-7; 9 bases align to TRBD1. The receptor was derived from a woman under 30 with acute COVID-19. In nucleotides, the CDR3 is TGCGCCAGCAGCTCACAGGGGGCGAGGGACGAGCAGTACTTC. Amino acids: CASSSQGARDEQYF.